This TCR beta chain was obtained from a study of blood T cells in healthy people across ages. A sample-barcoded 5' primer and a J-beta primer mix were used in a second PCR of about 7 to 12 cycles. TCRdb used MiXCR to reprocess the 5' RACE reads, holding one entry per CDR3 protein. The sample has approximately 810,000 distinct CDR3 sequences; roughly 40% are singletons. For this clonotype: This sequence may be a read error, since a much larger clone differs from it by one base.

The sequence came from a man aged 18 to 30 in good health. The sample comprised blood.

CDR3 residues: CASSLSTTRLWETQFF. The CDR3 DNA reads as TGTGCCAGCAGCTTGTCCACGACTAGATTGTGGGAGACCCAGTTCTTC. The genes are TRBV5-5 and TRBJ2-5; D may be TRBD2 (6 bases). The DNA end favors TRBJ2-1, so the J call may be wrong. Germline V CDR1 and CDR2: SGHKS, YYEKEE (reference sequence). There are 16 residues in the CDR3.